The 27 T cell receptor beta chains below were found in one sample sequenced in a study of graft-versus-host responses after intestinal transplantation. For these receptors, no antigen is known. Assay: immunoSEQ multiplex PCR; the TCRdb copy retains only in-frame clones and omits some. The repertoire consists of about 88,000 clones, with under 95% occurring once and the leading ten covering less than 0.45%. The source material was unstimulated CD4+ T cells sorted from spleen or lymph node cells, sampled before transplant. The source is a human donor who was the organ donor for an intestinal transplant.

The chain joins TRBV18 to TRBJ2-3; TRBD1 aligns across 8 bases. Germline V gene data show CDR1 as KGHSH and CDR2 as LQKENI. The CDR3 extends over 15 amino acids. With V trimmed by 1 base and J by 1 base, 1 base remained unmatched. The CDR3, as DNA: TGTGCCAGCTCACCACTGGGACAGGGCACAGATACGCAGTATTTT. Its protein is CASSPLGQGTDTQYF.

This chain links TRBV10-3 with TRBJ1-5; possibly TRBD1 for D (6 bases). The CDR3 spans 15 residues. The ends were cut back, 6 bases at V and 3 bases at J, with 15 bases in the middle. Germline CDR1 and CDR2: ENHRY and SYGVKD. The CDR3: CAISESGTNNQPQHF. The CDR3 DNA reads as TGTGCCATCAGCGAATCCGGGACAAACAATCAGCCCCAGCATTTT.

CDR3 protein: CASSLIVGSHNTGELFF. CDR3 DNA sequence: TGTGCCAGCAGCTTAATTGTCGGGAGTCATAACACCGGGGAGCTGTTTTTT. The chain joins TRBV5-6 to TRBJ2-2, with a possible D match to TRBD2 (6 bases). Germline V gene sequence: CDR1 SGHDT, CDR2 YYEEEE. Trimming removed 2 bases from V and 2 bases from J, with 16 bases in between. CDR3 length: 17 amino acids.

This clone has a handful of counts. This rearrangement joins TRBV19 to TRBJ2-5, with 8 bases aligning to TRBD1. The J segment lost 2 bases and the V segment lost 5 bases, leaving 4 bases of the junction unmatched. The germline CDR1 and CDR2 sequences are LNHDA and SQIVND (reference sequence). The CDR3 totals 14 residues. CDR3 sequence reads: CASSLNRGQETQYF. The CDR3 DNA is TGTGCCAGTAGTCTGAACAGGGGGCAAGAGACCCAGTACTTC.

As concerns this clone: One junction end does not reproduce the germline sequence, and a read error may be involved. The chain employs TRBV20-1 and TRBJ1-2; 9 bases line up with TRBD1. The germline V gene encodes CDR1 DFQATT and CDR2 SNEGSKA (reference sequence). CDR3 length equals 11 residues. The CDR3 sequence: CSAFSRDRASF. As DNA, the CDR3 is TGCAGTGCCTTCTCCAGGGACAGGGCTTCATTC.

CDR3 region: CAWSNQYNRAANTGELFF. In DNA form, the CDR3 reads TGTGCCTGGAGTAACCAGTATAACAGGGCCGCGAACACCGGGGAGCTGTTTTTT. The rearrangement uses TRBV30 and TRBJ2-2; perhaps TRBD1 as D (6 bases). Looked up from germline, CDR1 is GTSNPN and CDR2 is SVGIG (reference sequence). Trimming stripped 2 bases from V and 0 bases from J, with 19 bases between. The CDR3 length is 18 residues.

This clone occurred once. The chain uses TRBV6-5 and TRBJ2-7, with 8 bases identical to TRBD2. V shed 6 bases and J 5 bases; nucleotides not matched to a gene: 12. Germline CDR1 is MNHEY and CDR2 is SVGAGI. The length of the CDR3 is 15 residues. CDR3 DNA sequence: TGTGCCAGCAGGCCCGGGGTAGCGGGGTCTAACGAGCAGTACTTC. This translates into CASRPGVAGSNEQYF.

V usage is TRBV19 and J usage is TRBJ2-1, with TRBD1 as a possible D gene (5 bases). Per the germline V gene, CDR1 is LNHDA and CDR2 is SQIVND (reference sequence). This CDR3 region has 19 residues. V was clipped by 4 bases and J by 0 bases, with 22 bases between them. As DNA, the CDR3 is TGTGCCAGTAGTACCCCCAGAGTCTTAGGGGCTACCTCCTACAATGAGCAGTTCTTC. Translation: CASSTPRVLGATSYNEQFF.

This clone was seen a few times. This sequence joins TRBV6-5 and TRBJ1-1; D perhaps matches TRBD1 (6 bases). The CDR3 has 12 amino acids. V lost 6 bases, J lost 6 bases, and 11 bases lay in between. The germline V gene has CDR1 MNHEY and CDR2 SVGAGI. CDR3 sequence: CASRGGRAEAFF. CDR3 coding DNA: TGTGCCAGCAGGGGGGGGCGGGCTGAAGCTTTCTTT.

CDR3 in amino acids: CASSRGGRNEQFF. The CDR3 coding sequence is TGTGCCAGCAGCCGCGGGGGGCGGAATGAGCAGTTCTTC. The chain employs TRBV28 and TRBJ2-1; 8 bases map to TRBD2. This CDR3 has 13 amino acids. V lost 6 bases, J lost 7 bases, and 5 bases stayed unmatched. Germline V lookup: CDR1 MDHEN, CDR2 SYDVKM.

The CDR3 spells CAGQDPYEQYF. The CDR3 nucleotides are TGTGCCGGACAGGATCCCTACGAGCAGTACTTC. The chain carries TRBV30 and TRBJ2-7; TRBD1 aligns across 7 bases. The germline gives CDR1 GTSNPN, CDR2 SVGIG (reference sequence). The CDR3 loop spans 11 amino acids. J was trimmed by 2 bases and V by 8 bases; bases with no gene match: 3. Drawing the rest from reference TRBV30 and TRBJ2-7, the complete variable domain is SQTIHQWPATLVQPVGSPLSLECTVEGTSNPNLYWYRQAAGRGLQLLFYSVGIGQISSEVPQNLSASRPQDRQFILSSKKLLLSDSGFYLCAGQDPYEQYFGPGTRLTVT.

This rearrangement joins TRBV11-2 to TRBJ1-5; the D gene is possibly TRBD1 (5 bases). V was cut by 3 bases and J by 3 bases, with 9 bases left in between. The CDR3 loop spans 14 amino acids. The germline gives CDR1 SGHAT, CDR2 FQNNGV. CDR3 sequence: CASSLGQVNQPQHF. The DNA for the CDR3 is TGTGCCAGCAGCTTGGGGCAGGTCAATCAGCCCCAGCATTTT.

J is TRBJ2-5 and V is TRBV4-2, with 13 bases aligning to TRBD2. CDR3 length: 20 residues. J gave up 0 bases and V 0 bases, and 10 bases lay outside the gene matches. Germline V CDR1 and CDR2: LGHNA, YNFKEQ. The CDR3 here is CASSQDLTSGGQTYQETQYF. In DNA, the CDR3 is TGTGCCAGCAGCCAAGATTTGACTAGCGGGGGGCAAACCTACCAAGAGACCCAGTACTTC.

This chain uses TRBV30 with TRBJ1-3; tentatively, D is TRBD1 (6 bases). Germline CDR1 GTSNPN, CDR2 SVGIG (reference sequence). The V gene lost 0 bases and the J gene lost 2 bases, with 14 bases spanning the gap. The CDR3 has 16 amino acids. Written as DNA, the CDR3 is TGTGCCTGGAGTGTACGCAGGGGATTCGCTGGAAACACCATATATTTT. It codes for CAWSVRRGFAGNTIYF.

The V call is TRBV30, the J call TRBJ2-1, with 14 nucleotides matching TRBD2. This CDR3 contains 18 residues. Germline V lookup: CDR1 GTSNPN, CDR2 SVGIG (reference sequence). V trimming: 0 bases; J trimming: 8 bases; junction bases outside the gene matches: 12. DNA for the CDR3: TGTGCCTGGAGTGTCGTCCGAGGGACTAGCGGGAGTAGGTATGAGCAGTTCTTC. It is translated as CAWSVVRGTSGSRYEQFF.

The chain has TRBV4-1 and TRBJ2-2, with 12 bases identical to TRBD2. With 4 bases clipped from V and 1 base from J, the junction kept 4 bases outside the gene matches. CDR1 MGHRA and CDR2 YSYEKL come from the germline V gene. The length of the CDR3 is 17 residues. CDR3 residues: CASSLGLAGLNTGELFF. The CDR3 region has the DNA TGCGCCAGCAGCCTCGGACTAGCGGGACTGAACACCGGGGAGCTGTTTTTT.

The V gene is TRBV10-3, the J gene TRBJ1-1, with D maybe TRBD1 (6 bases). Germline V gene lookup returns CDR1 ENHRY and CDR2 SYGVKD. Trimming took 6 bases from V and 10 from J, leaving 21 bases between them. CDR3 length equals 14 residues. In DNA, the CDR3 is TGTGCCATCAGGGCGAACCTCGACAGGCTGACAGCTTTCTTT. Translated: CAIRANLDRLTAFF.

This clone was recorded a few times. V gene TRBV6-5 combines with J gene TRBJ2-7; a possible D gene is TRBD2 (5 bases). CDR1 and CDR2 from the germline V gene are MNHEY and SVGAGI. The V gene lost 7 bases and the J gene lost 7 bases, with 17 bases spanning the gap. This CDR3 region has 13 residues. CDR3 sequence reads: CASTRATSGEQYF. The CDR3 DNA reads as TGTGCCAGCACCCGAGCGACGTCGGGGGAGCAGTACTTC.

The CDR3 is CASSSKPPTMNTEAFF. The CDR3 coding sequence is TGTGCCAGCAGTTCAAAACCCCCAACTATGAACACTGAAGCTTTCTTT. The gene calls are TRBV27 and TRBJ1-1; D is undetermined. The V end was cut by 4 bases, the J end by 0 bases, with 15 bases between. This CDR3 region has 16 residues. Germline V lookup: CDR1 MNHEY, CDR2 SMNVEV (reference sequence).

V is TRBV19 and J is TRBJ2-7; 7 nucleotides agree with TRBD1. The CDR3 has 14 residues. V was clipped by 4 bases and J by 0 bases; unmatched bases: 3. Germline values: CDR1 LNHDA, CDR2 SQIVND (reference sequence). The CDR3: CASSKGASSYEQYF. The CDR3 DNA reads TGTGCCAGTAGTAAGGGGGCTAGCTCCTACGAGCAGTACTTC.

This rearrangement joins TRBV6-6 to TRBJ2-2; TRBD1 might be the D (5 bases). The CDR3 covers 13 residues. Trimming stripped 1 base from V and 7 bases from J, with 7 bases between. Germline V gene sequence: CDR1 MNHNY, CDR2 SVGAGI (reference sequence). This CDR3 is CASSYYDSGELFF. The CDR3 DNA reads TGTGCCAGCAGTTACTACGACAGCGGGGAGCTGTTTTTT.

The count of this clone is one. This rearrangement joins TRBV5-1 to TRBJ1-3; D remains unclear. Germline V gives CDR1 SGHRS, CDR2 YFSETQ. Trimming shortened V by 4 bases and J by 0 bases, and 17 bases separated the two germline ends. The CDR3 totals 17 residues. The CDR3, as DNA: TGCGCCAGCAGCCGCGGGCCAGAGCGAAGCTCTGGAAACACCATATATTTT. Encoded protein: CASSRGPERSSGNTIYF.

This clone was seen only once. The chain is built from TRBV7-8 and TRBJ1-2, with 9 bases aligning to TRBD1. The CDR3 spans 14 residues. V was clipped by 5 bases and J by 3 bases; unmatched bases: 4. The germline V gene has CDR1 SGHVS and CDR2 FQNEAQ. In DNA form, the CDR3 reads TGTGCCAGCAGCCAACAGGGGGCATACTATGGCTACACCTTC. This encodes CASSQQGAYYGYTF.

This clone has only one observation. The rearrangement uses TRBV29-1 and TRBJ2-3, with D uncertain. The CDR3 is made up of 13 amino acids. Looked up from germline, CDR1 is SQVTM and CDR2 is ANQGSEA. The V and J ends lost 4 bases and 2 bases respectively, with 10 bases between them. CDR3: CSVARINTDTQYF. The CDR3 nucleotides read TGCAGCGTTGCCAGGATAAACACAGATACGCAGTATTTT.

The chain has TRBV28 and TRBJ1-5; D not resolved. Germline V CDR1 and CDR2: MDHEN, SYDVKM. V dropped 1 base and J dropped 7 bases, with 5 bases sitting between them. The length of the CDR3 is 12 residues. The DNA for the CDR3 is TGTGCCAGCAGTTTATCTCTCCAGCCCCAGCATTTT. Amino acid sequence: CASSLSLQPQHF.

This chain uses TRBV18 with TRBJ1-1, with D perhaps matching TRBD1 (5 bases). The CDR3 contains 13 residues. Trimming took 4 bases from V and 3 from J, leaving 9 bases between them. Germline loops: CDR1 KGHSH, CDR2 LQKENI. CDR3 bases: TGTGCCAGCTCACTAACAGGCGACACTGAAGCTTTCTTT. As protein: CASSLTGDTEAFF.

This chain joins TRBV29-1 and TRBJ2-2; the D gene is possibly TRBD1 (6 bases). The CDR3 covers 15 residues. Per germline, CDR1 SQVTM and CDR2 ANQGSEA. Trimming shortened V by 4 bases and J by 2 bases, and 14 bases separated the two germline ends. The CDR3 coding sequence is TGCAGCGTTGTATCTGGACAGTCTAACACCGGGGAGCTGTTTTTT. Its protein product is CSVVSGQSNTGELFF.